Described below is a single T cell receptor beta chain sequence and its context. The entry originates in a study of blood T cell repertoires in COVID-19. Authors' methods: Estimation of nucleated cell counts relied on the amplification of reference gene primers. Sequencing was performed with immunoSEQ multiplex PCR; in TCRdb, only in-frame clones are kept and a portion is missing. V and J calls and clone size are copied from that table; D and trimming were computed from the DNA. The sample records roughly 410,000 clones, around 87% being singletons. The germline gives CDR1 MNHEY, CDR2 SMNVEV (reference sequence). CDR3 length: 15 residues. V was shortened by 6 bases and J by 1 base, with 12 bases between the two germline ends.

This clonotype was sampled from a woman aged 55-75 years with COVID-19, enrolled during active disease. This chain uses TRBV27 with TRBJ2-2; maybe TRBD2 (5 bases). The specimen sequenced was peripheral blood. CDR3 bases: TGTGCCAGCAGCCCGGGGTTAGGGAACACCGGGGAGCTGTTTTTT. Its protein is CASSPGLGNTGELFF.